One and the same sample provided the 6 T cell receptor beta chains below, sequenced in a study of glioma-infiltrating T cells. Using RNA template, CDR3s of TCR alpha and beta were amplified with iRepertoire arm-PCR. Each CDR3 protein gets one entry after TCRdb re-called the multiplex PCR reads with MiXCR. The sample has more than 350,000 distinct CDR3 sequences; about 40% are singletons. Specimen: glioma tissue, nonneoplastic brain tissue, or PBMCs (not recorded which). These receptors were taken from a human donor with low-grade glioma or glioblastoma, undergoing nonglioma brain surgery, or in good health (not recorded which).

This clonotype has just a few counts. The gene calls are TRBV19 and TRBJ2-1; maybe TRBD2 (6 bases). Germline V gene lookup returns CDR1 LNHDA and CDR2 SQIVND (reference sequence). V was cut by 7 bases and J by 6 bases, with 19 bases left in between. There are 15 residues in the CDR3. CDR3 in amino acids: CASTPRDSAFNEQFF. The CDR3 DNA is TGTGCCAGTACCCCCCGGGACTCCGCTTTCAATGAGCAGTTCTTC.

This clonotype occurred a few times. This chain uses TRBV7-2 with TRBJ1-2, with TRBD1 as a possible D gene (5 bases). The V end lost 1 base, the J end lost 10 bases, and 7 bases lay between the germline ends. Germline V gives CDR1 SGHTA, CDR2 FQGNSA. CDR3 size: 11 residues. The CDR3 DNA reads as TGTGCCAGCAGCTTAGGGGGGACCTACACCTTC. Protein sequence: CASSLGGTYTF.

This clonotype was observed at least ten times. The V call is TRBV28, the J call TRBJ1-1; TRBD1 matches 9 bases. This CDR3 is built from 15 residues. V was pared by 5 bases and J by 8 bases, with 12 bases of the junction left unmatched. Germline CDR1 and CDR2: MDHEN and SYDVKM. This chain's CDR3 is CASSILFDRGGEAFF. CDR3 DNA sequence: TGTGCCAGCAGTATACTATTCGACAGGGGGGGCGAAGCTTTCTTT. Full variable domain (rest looked up from reference TRBV28 and TRBJ1-1): DVKVTQSSRYLVKRTGEKVFLECVQDMDHENMFWYRQDPGLGLRLIYFSYDVKMKEKGDIPEGYSVSREKKERFSLILESASTNQTSMYLCASSILFDRGGEAFFGQGTRLTVV.

This clonotype was seen a few times. The chain joins TRBV20-1 to TRBJ2-1; D remains unclear. This CDR3 region has 14 residues. The germline gives CDR1 DFQATT, CDR2 SNEGSKA (reference sequence). Trimming pared 6 bases from V and 0 bases from J, leaving 12 bases between. CDR3 coding DNA: TGCAGTGCCCAAAGACTGTACTCCTACAATGAGCAGTTCTTC. As protein: CSAQRLYSYNEQFF.

This clonotype was seen ten or more times. CDR3 nucleotides: TGTGCCAGCAGTTTATGGCTAGCGGTATACAATGAGCAGTTCTTC. Its translation: CASSLWLAVYNEQFF. The genes are TRBV27 and TRBJ2-1, with 7 bases identical to TRBD2. Per germline, CDR1 MNHEY and CDR2 SMNVEV (reference sequence). J gave up 4 bases and V 1 base, and 4 bases lay outside the gene matches. The CDR3 is 15 residues long.

The rearrangement joins TRBV6-4 to TRBJ1-5; D gene unclear. The germline V gene encodes CDR1 MRHNA and CDR2 SNTAGT. The CDR3 has 13 residues. The V end lost 8 bases, the J end lost 6 bases, and 14 bases lay between the germline ends. CDR3 in DNA: TGTGCCAGCGCCCCCCGATCGGGTCAGCCCCAGCATTTT. It specifies CASAPRSGQPQHF.